This TCR beta chain stems from a study of control samples from healthy donors and cancer patients. CDR1 and CDR2 from the germline V gene are SGHRS and YFSETQ. V lost 3 bases to trimming and J lost 3 bases; unmatched junction nucleotides: 5. The CDR3 has 14 residues. The table came from immunoSEQ multiplex PCR; TCRdb's copy has only in-frame clones and leaves some out. The sample lists about 150,000 clones; 94% were seen once. The TCR comes from a man aged 35-49 years in good health. This rearrangement joins TRBV5-1 to TRBJ2-7; 8 nucleotides align to TRBD1. Sequencing was done on a sample of blood. The CDR3 region is CASSYGTGLYEQYF. The CDR3, as DNA: TGCGCCAGCAGCTACGGGACAGGTCTCTACGAGCAGTACTTC.